This TCR beta chain stems from a study of Ad26.COV2.S vaccination and SARS-CoV-2 variants. Sample treatment: roughly 19 received Ad26.COV2.S at low or high dose, single or two shots; several received placebo; per-sample allocation not given. Material that was analyzed had been drawn on day 63 after the first vaccine or placebo injection. Clones were sequenced by immunoSEQ multiplex PCR, and TCRdb holds only the in-frame ones, with some missing. The data show approximately 450,000 clones, about nine tenths seen once. This receptor was taken from a person aged 18-60 years who received the Ad26.COV2.S COVID-19 vaccine or a placebo. The starting material was peripheral blood, obtained in a trial of Ad26.COV2.S vaccine versus placebo.

CDR3 DNA sequence: TGTGCCAGCAGCCTCAGGGGCGCTGACACCATATATTTT. This gives the protein CASSLRGADTIYF. The V call is TRBV7-9, the J call TRBJ1-3; maybe TRBD1 (6 bases). Trimming pared 5 bases from V and 8 bases from J, leaving 13 bases between. Per germline, CDR1 SEHNR and CDR2 FQNEAQ (reference sequence). The length of the CDR3 is 13 residues. Drawing the rest from reference TRBV7-9 and TRBJ1-3, the complete variable domain is DTGVSQNPRHKITKRGQNVTFRCDPISEHNRLYWYRQTLGQGPEFLTYFQNEAQLEKSRLLSDRFSAERPKGSFSTLEIQRTEQGDSAMYLCASSLRGADTIYFGEGSWLTVV.